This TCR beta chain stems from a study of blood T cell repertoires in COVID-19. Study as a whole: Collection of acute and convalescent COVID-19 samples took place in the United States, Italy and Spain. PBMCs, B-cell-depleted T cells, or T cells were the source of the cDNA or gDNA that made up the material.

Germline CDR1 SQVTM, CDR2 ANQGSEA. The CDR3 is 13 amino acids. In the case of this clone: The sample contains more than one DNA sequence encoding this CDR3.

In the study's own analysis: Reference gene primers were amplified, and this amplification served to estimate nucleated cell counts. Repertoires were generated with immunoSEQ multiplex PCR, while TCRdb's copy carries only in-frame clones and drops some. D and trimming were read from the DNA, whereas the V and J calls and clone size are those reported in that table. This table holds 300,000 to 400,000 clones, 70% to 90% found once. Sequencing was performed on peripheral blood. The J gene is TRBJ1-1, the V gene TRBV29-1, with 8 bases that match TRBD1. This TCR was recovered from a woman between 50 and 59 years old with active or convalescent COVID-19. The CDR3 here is CSATGTGNTEAFF. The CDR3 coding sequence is TGCAGTGCGACCGGGACAGGGAACACTGAAGCTTTCTTT.